This T cell receptor (beta chain) stems from a study of blood T cell repertoires in COVID-19 (dated by TCRdb to about 2020). Concerning the study at large: Samples from collaborators originated in the United States, Italy and Spain and spanned both the acute and convalescent phases of COVID-19. Samples came from the ongoing ImmuneRACE study (first 160 participants) plus 1,254 subjects from 6 global collaborators. HLA class I and class II types, where available, came from metadata supplied by the sample provider rather than from assay-based typing. Nearly every sample came with metadata listing a de-identified subject ID, COVID-19 status, age in years and sex. The material from the prospective study consisted of cDNA or gDNA derived from T cells, B-cell-depleted T cells, or PBMCs. A freely available public database, intended as a resource for researchers studying the immune response to SARS-CoV-2, is where the repertoires were released. Deeply sampled blood TCRbeta repertoires from subjects exposed to, actively infected with, or recovered from COVID-19 were included in the dataset.

General findings and caveats noted by the study authors: Clinical and demographic metadata were provided uncurated, with the amount varying by source and participant.

TCRbeta CDR3 regions were amplified from genomic DNA by means of the immunoSEQ Assay, a bias-controlled multiplex PCR. From the authors' description of their analysis: Nucleated cell counts per sample were estimated from amplification of reference gene primers within the assay. Sequence reads were collapsed and filtered to measure the absolute abundance of every unique TCRbeta CDR3 rearrangement. For each sample, productive Simpson clonality was calculated as the square root of Simpson's diversity index over productive rearrangements. Imported from immuneACCESS, the table was reduced by TCRdb to in-frame sequences with V and J called. These copies leave out some clones; in studies compared against another copy, an unresolved V gene accounts for under half, and the cause of the remainder is not known. V and J calls plus clone size are reproduced from that table; the DNA served to infer D and trimming. For this sample there are 360,000 or so clones; 90% appear just once. In total, the top ten clones hold approximately 7% of the sample.

Each collaborating institution followed its own protocols to collect whole blood in K2EDTA tubes. Collaborator samples were shipped for TCRbeta analysis as frozen whole blood, isolated PBMCs, or DNA extracted from either sample type. This clone was counted a single time. Its antigen is unknown. No base-level quality is on record; no much larger clone is a single base apart. Trimming removed 4 bases from V and 3 bases from J; the gene matches leave 6 bases unexplained. From its cysteine to its phenylalanine, the CDR3 spans 17 amino acids. Only the CDR3 portion is preserved as DNA: 51 bases, with reading frame beginning at the first base. CDR1 is given as SGDLS and CDR2 as YYNGEE, both from the germline V gene.

The sequence derives from a man between 18 and 29 years old with active or convalescent COVID-19. In this chain, TRBV9 is recombined with TRBJ2-2, with 13 bases in between that match TRBD2. Material: peripheral blood. The sequenced DNA: TGTGCCAGCAGCACCGGACTAGCGGGGGCCTACACCGGGGAGCTGTTTTTT. This codes for CASSTGLAGAYTGELFF.